Shown below are 7 T cell receptor beta chains from a single sample sequenced in a study of CD8 T cells in Susac syndrome. RNA, at about 0.45 to 1 ug, was reverse transcribed with random hexamers. A single record per CDR3 protein comes from TCRdb applying MiXCR to the immunoSEQ multiplex PCR reads. The sample shows fewer than 350,000 distinct CDR3 sequences, 92% of them seen only once. The sample comprised CD4+ T cells from PBMCs. These receptors were collected from a human donor with multiple sclerosis.

J is TRBJ2-1 and V is TRBV12-3 or TRBV12-4; TRBD2 might be the D (6 bases). V lost 5 bases and J lost 0, with 11 bases in between. The CDR3 runs to 15 residues. The CDR3 loop reads CASSTLGGSYNEQFF. The CDR3, as DNA: TGTGCCAGCAGTACCCTGGGGGGCTCCTACAATGAGCAGTTCTTC.

The rearrangement links TRBV12-3 or TRBV12-4 to TRBJ2-7; perhaps D is TRBD1 or TRBD2 (5 bases each). CDR3 size: 14 residues. V lost 9 bases to trimming and J lost 2 bases, with 17 bases between them. The CDR3 nucleotides read TGTGCCAGTACCCGGACTGGGGCTCCCTACGAGCAGTACTTC. Translating it yields CASTRTGAPYEQYF.

This chain uses TRBV7-8 with TRBJ1-2; possible D gene TRBD1, 5 bases. The ends were cut back, 0 bases at V and 7 bases at J, with 12 bases in the middle. This CDR3 has 14 residues. The germline CDR1 and CDR2 sequences are SGHVS and FQNEAQ. This CDR3 is CASSLAQGRGGYTF. CDR3 sequence (DNA): TGTGCCAGCAGCTTAGCTCAGGGTCGGGGTGGCTACACCTTC.

The rearrangement joins TRBV23-1 to TRBJ1-5; D possibly corresponds to TRBD1 (6 bases). TRBV23-1 is an ORF; its function is uncertain. CDR3 length equals 13 residues. Trimming pared 8 bases from V and 11 bases from J, leaving 19 bases between. DNA of the CDR3: TGCGCCAGCGCGGGGGGCCGTATTGTCTCCCAGCATTTT. The encoded protein is CASAGGRIVSQHF.

The chain recombines TRBV5-6 with TRBJ2-4; 7 bases map to TRBD2. The trim removed 6 bases at V and 6 bases at J, leaving 9 bases unmatched. This CDR3 is 14 amino acids long. Germline CDR1 and CDR2: SGHDT and YYEEEE. The CDR3 protein is CASTESGTLNIQYF. DNA for the CDR3: TGTGCCAGCACCGAAAGCGGGACTTTAAACATTCAGTACTTC. Together with reference TRBV5-6 and TRBJ2-4, the CDR3 gives the full variable domain: DAGVTQSPTHLIKTRGQQVTLRCSPKSGHDTVSWYQQALGQGPQFIFQYYEEEERQRGNFPDRFSGHQFPNYSSELNVNALLLGDSALYLCASTESGTLNIQYFGAGTRLSVL.

The chain combines TRBV18 with TRBJ2-1; the D call may be TRBD1 or TRBD2 (5 bases each). CDR3 length: 15 residues. The germline V gene has CDR1 KGHSH and CDR2 LQKENI. Trimming took 3 bases from V and 0 from J, leaving 9 bases between them. The CDR3 sequence is CASSPGPSSYNEQFF. The CDR3 DNA follows: TGTGCCAGCTCACCGGGACCGAGCTCCTACAATGAGCAGTTCTTC.

The genes are TRBV5-1 and TRBJ2-1; a weak D match, TRBD2 (5 bases). Trimming removed 4 bases from V and 5 bases from J, with 16 bases in between. The CDR3 runs to 15 residues. CDR1 is SGHRS, CDR2 YFSETQ, per germline. The CDR3 sequence is CASSPLGGNDNEQFF. Written as DNA, the CDR3 is TGCGCCAGCAGCCCCCTAGGAGGTAATGACAATGAGCAGTTCTTC. Combining the CDR3 with reference TRBV5-1 and TRBJ2-1 gives the whole variable domain KAGVTQTPRYLIKTRGQQVTLSCSPISGHRSVSWYQQTPGQGLQFLFEYFSETQRNKGNFPGRFSGRQFSNSRSEMNVSTLELGDSALYLCASSPLGGNDNEQFFGPGTRLTVL.